These 10 T cell receptor beta chains came from one sample sequenced in a study of radiotherapy plus CTLA-4 blockade in lung cancer. Some clones are missing from TCRdb's copy, which holds only in-frame ones; the method was immunoSEQ multiplex PCR. The sample consists of roughly 80,000 clones, 78% of them appearing once. The material sequenced was peripheral blood, taken from a patient treated with radiotherapy plus ipilimumab. The receptors shown here come from a human donor with non-small cell lung cancer who had a partial response to radiotherapy plus ipilimumab. Some clones in this sample may be carry-over from other donors' samples.

This chain links TRBV2 with TRBJ2-1; D might be TRBD2 (5 bases). The germline gives CDR1 SNHLY, CDR2 FYNNEI. This CDR3 spans 14 amino acids. The V end was cut by 7 bases, the J end by 5 bases, with 15 bases between. CDR3 loop: CASKGLSVDNEQFF. DNA of the CDR3: TGTGCCAGCAAAGGACTTAGCGTCGACAATGAGCAGTTCTTC. The full variable domain, completed using reference TRBV2 and TRBJ2-1, is EPEVTQTPSHQVTQMGQEVILRCVPISNHLYFYWYRQILGQKVEFLVSFYNNEISEKSEIFDDQFSVERPDGSNFTLKIRSTKLEDSAMYFCASKGLSVDNEQFFGPGTRLTVL.

This chain connects TRBV6-1 to TRBJ2-1, with 9 bases that match TRBD2. The CDR3 extends over 19 amino acids. Germline lookup yields CDR1 MNHNS and CDR2 SASEGT. The V gene end was trimmed by 1 base and the J gene end by 0 bases; junction bases not matched to a gene: 10. The CDR3 DNA reads TGTGCCAGCAGTGAAGAAATAGCGGGGGACGTGGGCTCCTACAATGAGCAGTTCTTC. This codes for CASSEEIAGDVGSYNEQFF.

This rearrangement joins TRBV18 to TRBJ1-2; 10 bases map to TRBD1. Germline trimming cut 1 base from V and 6 bases from J; bases unmatched to any gene: 2. CDR1 is KGHSH, CDR2 LQKENI, per germline. The CDR3 sequence is 14 residues long. This CDR3 reads CASSPQGTGDGYTF. The DNA of the CDR3 is TGTGCCAGCTCACCACAGGGGACAGGGGATGGCTACACCTTC.

This chain joins TRBV2 and TRBJ2-2, with 12 bases matching TRBD1. The CDR3 runs to 17 residues. Germline V lookup: CDR1 SNHLY, CDR2 FYNNEI. V lost 7 bases to trimming and J lost 3 bases; unmatched junction nucleotides: 9. The CDR3 nucleotides are TGTGCCAGCACCTCCCTGGGACAGGGGGCGCACACCGGGGAGCTGTTTTTT. It specifies CASTSLGQGAHTGELFF.

The chain combines TRBV5-4 with TRBJ2-5, with D perhaps matching TRBD1 (6 bases). The end of the DNA fits TRBJ2-7 better, so the J call may be wrong. The germline V gene encodes CDR1 SGHNT and CDR2 YYREEE (reference sequence). CDR3 length: 14 residues. The CDR3 bases are TGTGCCAGCAGCCCCCAGACAGGCCCCTACGAGCAGTACTTC. Amino acid sequence: CASSPQTGPYEQYF.

This chain uses TRBV7-8 with TRBJ1-5; no clear D. Trimming shortened V by 3 bases and J by 7 bases, and 13 bases separated the two germline ends. The CDR3 consists of 14 residues. The germline gives CDR1 SGHVS, CDR2 FQNEAQ. In DNA, the CDR3 is TGTGCCAGCAGCTTGGGTCTGAACAGCCAGCCCCAGCATTTT. This gives the protein CASSLGLNSQPQHF.

The V call is TRBV7-2, the J call TRBJ2-5; 9 bases match TRBD2. The CDR3 is made up of 18 amino acids. V was pared by 1 base and J by 9 bases, with 18 bases of the junction left unmatched. In germline, CDR1 is SGHTA, CDR2 FQGNSA. CDR3 protein: CASSLGPLHFAGGSAQYF. The CDR3 bases are TGTGCCAGCAGCTTAGGGCCCCTTCACTTTGCGGGGGGGTCGGCCCAGTACTTC.

The V and J genes are TRBV5-4 and TRBJ2-5; D remains unclear. Germline V CDR1 and CDR2: SGHNT, YYREEE (reference sequence). V dropped 3 bases and J dropped 5 bases, with 23 bases sitting between them. The CDR3 loop spans 17 amino acids. Written as DNA, the CDR3 is TGTGCCAGCAGCTACCCGACTGTCGGAGCCCTTGGGGAGACCCAGTACTTC. Protein product: CASSYPTVGALGETQYF.

The rearrangement links TRBV7-2 to TRBJ2-7, with no clear D. Germline V lookup: CDR1 SGHTA, CDR2 FQGNSA. The CDR3 contains 14 residues. The V end lost 7 bases, the J end lost 1 base, and 14 bases lay between the germline ends. CDR3 amino acids: CASTGNRDSYEQYF. CDR3 DNA: TGTGCCAGCACTGGTAACAGAGATTCCTACGAGCAGTACTTC.

The rearrangement joins TRBV7-2 to TRBJ2-5; D unresolved. This CDR3 is 14 amino acids long. The germline CDR1 and CDR2 sequences are SGHTA and FQGNSA. V was trimmed by 5 bases and J by 0 bases, leaving 10 bases between them. CDR3 in DNA: TGTGCCAGCAGCCCAACTACGTACCAAGAGACCCAGTACTTC. Its translation: CASSPTTYQETQYF. Drawing the rest from reference TRBV7-2 and TRBJ2-5, the complete variable domain is GAGVSQSPSNKVTEKGKDVELRCDPISGHTALYWYRQSLGQGLEFLIYFQGNSAPDKSGLPSDRFSAERTGGSVSTLTIQRTQQEDSAVYLCASSPTTYQETQYFGPGTRLLVL.